Shown below are 14 T cell receptor beta chains from a single sample sequenced in a study of T cell repertoires in cytomegalovirus infection. TCRdb re-analysed the reads in MiXCR, keeping a single row per CDR3 protein. The sample lists 150,000 to 200,000 distinct CDR3 sequences, 25% to 30% occurring once. The sample comprised PBMCs. The receptors originated from a human donor in good health (CMV status not recorded). Some clones in this sample may be carry-over from other donors' samples.

This clonotype was seen a handful of times. The V call is TRBV6-2 or TRBV6-3, the J call TRBJ1-5; D gene unclear. The V end was cut by 7 bases, the J end by 4 bases, with 8 bases between. CDR3 length equals 12 residues. The V gene's germline CDR1 is MNHEY and CDR2 SVGEGT. The CDR3, as DNA: TGTGCCAGCACCGACCCTAATCAGCCCCAGCATTTT. This sequence encodes CASTDPNQPQHF.

The J gene is TRBJ1-1, the V gene TRBV7-6, with unresolved D. With 0 bases removed from V and 0 bases from J, the gap between germline ends came to 14 bases. The CDR3 consists of 17 residues. From germline, CDR1 is SGHVS and CDR2 FNYEAQ. CDR3 residues: CASSLARVGSMNTEAFF. The CDR3 DNA reads TGTGCCAGCAGCTTAGCGCGAGTCGGGAGCATGAACACTGAAGCTTTCTTT.

This clonotype was observed a handful of times. V usage is TRBV29-1 and J usage is TRBJ2-5, with TRBD2 matching 11 bases. The CDR3 has 13 amino acids. V lost 4 bases and J lost 3; bases outside the gene matches: 1. Looked up from germline, CDR1 is SQVTM and CDR2 is ANQGSEA. CDR3 sequence: CSVVTSGEETQYF. The CDR3, as DNA: TGCAGCGTTGTGACTAGCGGGGAAGAGACCCAGTACTTC.

This clonotype appeared a single time. The gene calls are TRBV6-1 and TRBJ1-2; D remains ambiguous. Germline V gives CDR1 MNHNS, CDR2 SASEGT. This CDR3 has 14 amino acids. V gave up 6 bases and J gave up 8 bases, with 19 bases separating them. The CDR3 bases are TGTGCCAGCAGCTCCCGGGCCTTCCCTAGAGGCTACACCTTC. Protein product: CASSSRAFPRGYTF.

This clonotype was detected only a few times. J is TRBJ2-3 and V is TRBV9; either TRBD1 or TRBD2 may fit D (7 bases each). The ends were cut back, 0 bases at V and 1 base at J, with 15 bases in the middle. The CDR3 length is 17 residues. Germline loops: CDR1 SGDLS, CDR2 YYNGEE. The CDR3 here is CASSVGEGQTGTDTQYF. CDR3 coding DNA: TGTGCCAGCAGCGTAGGGGAGGGACAGACTGGCACAGATACGCAGTATTTT.

This clonotype was observed a few times. The V gene is TRBV2, the J gene TRBJ1-1, with 10 bases aligning to TRBD1. There are 14 residues in the CDR3. Trimming removed 6 bases from V and 5 bases from J; junction bases left unmatched: 6. Germline CDR1 is SNHLY and CDR2 is FYNNEI. The CDR3 nucleotides are TGTGCCAGCAGAAAGACAGGGGGCGAGACTGAAGCTTTCTTT. As protein: CASRKTGGETEAFF.

This clonotype was seen more than once but under ten times. This rearrangement joins TRBV20-1 to TRBJ2-1; TRBD1 is a possible D gene (5 bases). CDR1 DFQATT and CDR2 SNEGSKA come from the germline V gene (reference sequence). The germline V and J ends were trimmed by 5 bases and 3 bases, with 11 bases remaining between them. The CDR3 is made up of 13 amino acids. CDR3 in DNA: TGCAGTGCTCAGGGAATAGGCTACAATGAGCAGTTCTTC. Protein sequence: CSAQGIGYNEQFF.

This clonotype came up many times. The rearrangement uses TRBV7-2 and TRBJ2-5; tentative D call: TRBD2 (5 bases). Germline CDR1 is SGHTA and CDR2 is FQGNSA. This CDR3 contains 13 residues. The V gene lost 8 bases and the J gene lost 5 bases, with 15 bases spanning the gap. The CDR3 loop reads CASLRGFGETQYF. CDR3 in DNA: TGTGCCAGCCTTCGGGGTTTCGGGGAGACCCAGTACTTC.

This chain joins TRBV29-1 and TRBJ2-2; D remains unclear. The CDR3 extends over 12 amino acids. The germline CDR1 and CDR2 sequences are SQVTM and ANQGSEA. V lost 4 bases and J lost 7, with 10 bases in between. The chain's CDR3 is CSVGSADGELFF. CDR3 DNA: TGCAGCGTTGGCTCGGCGGACGGGGAGCTGTTTTTT.

V usage is TRBV9 and J usage is TRBJ1-2; tentatively, D is TRBD1 (5 bases). The V end was cut by 3 bases, the J end by 6 bases, with 18 bases between. The CDR3 runs 15 residues. Germline V gene lookup returns CDR1 SGDLS and CDR2 YYNGEE. The CDR3: CASSAGTLTADGYTF. Here the CDR3 DNA reads TGTGCCAGCAGCGCTGGGACTTTAACGGCGGATGGCTACACCTTC.

The sample holds a few counts of this clonotype. CDR3 DNA: TGTGCCAGCAGCACGGGAGGGCAGACCACCGGGGAGCTGTTTTTT. Residues: CASSTGGQTTGELFF. This chain uses TRBV28 with TRBJ2-2; 8 bases match TRBD2. Germline assignment: CDR1 MDHEN and CDR2 SYDVKM. After removal of 6 bases from V and 4 bases from J, the junction contained 7 bases not matched to a gene. CDR3 size: 15 residues. Drawing the rest from reference TRBV28 and TRBJ2-2, the complete variable domain is DVKVTQSSRYLVKRTGEKVFLECVQDMDHENMFWYRQDPGLGLRLIYFSYDVKMKEKGDIPEGYSVSREKKERFSLILESASTNQTSMYLCASSTGGQTTGELFFGEGSRLTVL.

In its sample, this clonotype was seen a few times. The chain recombines TRBV5-1 with TRBJ1-1; a weak D match, TRBD1 (5 bases). CDR3 length: 15 amino acids. Germline CDR1 reads SGHRS; CDR2 reads YFSETQ. V was shortened by 3 bases and J by 7 bases, with 19 bases between the two germline ends. The CDR3 here is CASSSTDRRMDEAFF. CDR3 coding DNA: TGCGCCAGCAGCTCTACTGACAGAAGAATGGATGAAGCTTTCTTT.

This clonotype appeared a few times. The chain uses TRBV29-1 and TRBJ2-5, with 8 nucleotides matching TRBD1. Germline V CDR1 and CDR2: SQVTM, ANQGSEA. V lost 7 bases, J lost 2 bases, and 12 bases stayed unmatched. This CDR3 is built from 15 residues. This CDR3 is CSAQLWTGPQETQYF. The CDR3 DNA reads as TGCAGCGCCCAACTTTGGACAGGGCCACAAGAGACCCAGTACTTC. Full variable domain (remainder filled in from reference TRBV29-1 and TRBJ2-5): SAVISQKPSRDICQRGTSLTIQCQVDSQVTMMFWYRQQPGQSLTLIATANQGSEATYESGFVIDKFPISRPNLTFSTLTVSNMSPEDSSIYLCSAQLWTGPQETQYFGPGTRLLVL.

The chain couples TRBV11-2 to TRBJ2-1; TRBD2 matches 9 bases. The V gene's germline CDR1 is SGHAT and CDR2 FQNNGV. The CDR3 has 16 amino acids. J was trimmed by 5 bases and V by 5 bases; bases with no gene match: 10. The CDR3 loop reads CASSPGIRTSDNEQFF. The CDR3 DNA reads as TGTGCCAGCAGCCCCGGGATTCGGACTAGCGACAATGAGCAGTTCTTC. The full variable domain, rest sourced from reference TRBV11-2 and TRBJ2-1, is EAGVAQSPRYKIIEKRQSVAFWCNPISGHATLYWYQQILGQGPKLLIQFQNNGVVDDSQLPKDRFSAERLKGVDSTLKIQPAKLEDSAVYLCASSPGIRTSDNEQFFGPGTRLTVL.